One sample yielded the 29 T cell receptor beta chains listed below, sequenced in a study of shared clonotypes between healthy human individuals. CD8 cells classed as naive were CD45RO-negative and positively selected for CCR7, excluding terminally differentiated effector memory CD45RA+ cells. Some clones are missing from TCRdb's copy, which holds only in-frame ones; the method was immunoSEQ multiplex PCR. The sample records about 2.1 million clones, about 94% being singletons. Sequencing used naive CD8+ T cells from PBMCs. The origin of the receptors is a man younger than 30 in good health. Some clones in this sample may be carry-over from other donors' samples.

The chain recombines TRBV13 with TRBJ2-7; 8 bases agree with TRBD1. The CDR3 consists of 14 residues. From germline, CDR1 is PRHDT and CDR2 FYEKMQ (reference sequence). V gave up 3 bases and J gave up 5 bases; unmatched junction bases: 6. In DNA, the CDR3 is TGTGCCAGCAGCTTCGGCAGGGGGCCCCACGAGCAGTACTTC. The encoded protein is CASSFGRGPHEQYF.

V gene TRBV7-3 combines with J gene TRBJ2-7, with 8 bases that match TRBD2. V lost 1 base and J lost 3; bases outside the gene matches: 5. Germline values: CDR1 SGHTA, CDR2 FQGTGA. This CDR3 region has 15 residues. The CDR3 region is CASSLMGLGGYEQYF. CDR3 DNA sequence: TGTGCCAGCAGCTTAATGGGACTAGGGGGCTACGAGCAGTACTTC.

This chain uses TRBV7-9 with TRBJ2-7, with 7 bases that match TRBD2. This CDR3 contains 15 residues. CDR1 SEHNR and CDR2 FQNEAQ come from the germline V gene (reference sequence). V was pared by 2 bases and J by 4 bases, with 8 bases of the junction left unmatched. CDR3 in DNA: TGTGCCAGCAGCTTATCGCCCAGGGAGGGGTACGAGCAGTACTTC. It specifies CASSLSPREGYEQYF.

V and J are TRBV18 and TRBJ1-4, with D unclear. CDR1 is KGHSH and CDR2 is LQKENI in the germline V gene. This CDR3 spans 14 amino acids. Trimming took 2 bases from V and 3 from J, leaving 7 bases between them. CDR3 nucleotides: TGTGCCAGCTCACCAGGGTATGCTAATGAAAAACTGTTTTTT. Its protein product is CASSPGYANEKLFF. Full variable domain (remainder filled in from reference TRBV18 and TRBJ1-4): NAGVMQNPRHLVRRRGQEARLRCSPMKGHSHVYWYRQLPEEGLKFMVYLQKENIIDESGMPKERFSAEFPKEGPSILRIQQVVRGDSAAYFCASSPGYANEKLFFGSGTQLSVL.

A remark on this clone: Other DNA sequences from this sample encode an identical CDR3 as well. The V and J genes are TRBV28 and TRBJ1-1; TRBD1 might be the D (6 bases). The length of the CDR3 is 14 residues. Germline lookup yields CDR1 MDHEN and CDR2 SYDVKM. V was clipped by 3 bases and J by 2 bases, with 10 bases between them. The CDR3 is CASSLTGRNTEAFF. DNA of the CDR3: TGTGCCAGCAGTTTGACAGGTAGAAACACTGAAGCTTTCTTT.

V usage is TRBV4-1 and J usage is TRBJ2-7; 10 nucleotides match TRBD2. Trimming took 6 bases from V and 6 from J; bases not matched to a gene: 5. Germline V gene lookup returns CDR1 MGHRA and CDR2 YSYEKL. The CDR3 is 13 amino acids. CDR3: CASRGLATTEQYF. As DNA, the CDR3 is TGCGCCAGCAGGGGACTAGCGACCACCGAGCAGTACTTC.

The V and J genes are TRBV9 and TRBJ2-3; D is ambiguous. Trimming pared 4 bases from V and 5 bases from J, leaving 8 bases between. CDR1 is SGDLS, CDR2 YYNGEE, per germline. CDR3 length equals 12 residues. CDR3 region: CASSQNGDTQYF. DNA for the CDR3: TGTGCCAGCAGCCAGAACGGAGATACGCAGTATTTT.

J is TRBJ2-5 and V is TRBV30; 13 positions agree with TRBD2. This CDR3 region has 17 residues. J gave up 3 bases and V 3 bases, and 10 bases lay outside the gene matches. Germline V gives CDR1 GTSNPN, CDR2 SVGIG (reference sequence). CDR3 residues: CAWRAWGLAGSEETQYF. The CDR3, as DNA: TGTGCCTGGAGAGCATGGGGACTAGCGGGATCTGAAGAGACCCAGTACTTC. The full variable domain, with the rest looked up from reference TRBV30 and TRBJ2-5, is SQTIHQWPATLVQPVGSPLSLECTVEGTSNPNLYWYRQAAGRGLQLLFYSVGIGQISSEVPQNLSASRPQDRQFILSSKKLLLSDSGFYLCAWRAWGLAGSEETQYFGPGTRLLVL.

In DNA, the CDR3 is TGTGCCAGCAGTTACTTGGGGGTAGGCTACGAGCAGTACTTC. This encodes CASSYLGVGYEQYF. The chain uses TRBV6-5 and TRBJ2-7; D is perhaps TRBD1 or TRBD2 (5 bases each). There are 14 residues in the CDR3. V gave up 1 base and J gave up 3 bases, with 10 bases separating them. Germline CDR1 reads MNHEY; CDR2 reads SVGAGI.

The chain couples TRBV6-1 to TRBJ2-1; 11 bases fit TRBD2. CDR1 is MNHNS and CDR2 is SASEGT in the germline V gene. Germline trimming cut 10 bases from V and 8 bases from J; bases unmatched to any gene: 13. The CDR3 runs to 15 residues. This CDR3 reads CATRVLAGVPDEQFF. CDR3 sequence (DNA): TGTGCCACCAGAGTACTAGCGGGAGTACCAGATGAGCAGTTCTTC.

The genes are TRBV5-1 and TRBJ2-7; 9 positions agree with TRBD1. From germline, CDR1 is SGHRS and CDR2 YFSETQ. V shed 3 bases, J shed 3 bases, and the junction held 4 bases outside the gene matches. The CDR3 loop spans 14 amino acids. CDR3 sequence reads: CASSWRQGGYEQYF. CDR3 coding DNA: TGCGCCAGCAGCTGGCGACAGGGGGGCTACGAGCAGTACTTC.

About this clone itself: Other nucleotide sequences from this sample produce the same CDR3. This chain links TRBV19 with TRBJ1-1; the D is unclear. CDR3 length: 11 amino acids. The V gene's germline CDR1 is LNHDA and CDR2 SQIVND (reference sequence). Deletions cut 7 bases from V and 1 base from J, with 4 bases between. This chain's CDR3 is CASTQNTEAFF. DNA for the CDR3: TGTGCCAGTACACAGAACACTGAAGCTTTCTTT.

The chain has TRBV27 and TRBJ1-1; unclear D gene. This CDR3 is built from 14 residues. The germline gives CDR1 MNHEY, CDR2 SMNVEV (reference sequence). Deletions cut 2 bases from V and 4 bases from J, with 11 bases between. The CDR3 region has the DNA TGTGCCAGCAGTTTAGGAGGGAGCCCCACTGAAGCTTTCTTT. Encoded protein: CASSLGGSPTEAFF.

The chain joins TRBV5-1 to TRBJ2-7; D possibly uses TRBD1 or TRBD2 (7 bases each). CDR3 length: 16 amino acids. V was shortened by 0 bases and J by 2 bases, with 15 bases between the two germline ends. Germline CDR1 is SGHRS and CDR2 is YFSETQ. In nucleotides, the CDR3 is TGCGCCAGCAGCTTGGAACCGACAGGGAGGGCCTACGAGCAGTACTTC. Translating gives CASSLEPTGRAYEQYF.

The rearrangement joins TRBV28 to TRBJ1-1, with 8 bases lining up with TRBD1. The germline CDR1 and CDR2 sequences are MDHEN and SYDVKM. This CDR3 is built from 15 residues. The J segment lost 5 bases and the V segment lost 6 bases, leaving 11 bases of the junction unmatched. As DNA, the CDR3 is TGTGCCAGCAGGCCGCGACAGGGGCCCGGGACTGAAGCTTTCTTT. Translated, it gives CASRPRQGPGTEAFF.

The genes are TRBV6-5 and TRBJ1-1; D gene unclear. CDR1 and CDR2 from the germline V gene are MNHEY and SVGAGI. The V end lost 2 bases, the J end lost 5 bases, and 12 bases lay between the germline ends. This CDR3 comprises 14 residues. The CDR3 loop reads CASSYRTEWTEAFF. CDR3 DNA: TGTGCCAGCAGTTACCGCACGGAGTGGACTGAAGCTTTCTTT.

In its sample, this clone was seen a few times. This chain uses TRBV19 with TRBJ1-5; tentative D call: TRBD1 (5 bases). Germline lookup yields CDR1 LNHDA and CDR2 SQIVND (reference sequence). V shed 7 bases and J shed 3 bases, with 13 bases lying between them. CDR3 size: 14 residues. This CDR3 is CASTGWVNNQPQHF. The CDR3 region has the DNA TGTGCCAGTACAGGGTGGGTAAACAATCAGCCCCAGCATTTT.

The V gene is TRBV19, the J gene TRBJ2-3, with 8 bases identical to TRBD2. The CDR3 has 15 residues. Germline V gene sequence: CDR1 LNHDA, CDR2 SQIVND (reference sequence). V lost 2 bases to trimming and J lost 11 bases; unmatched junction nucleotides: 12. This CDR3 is CASSIMAGGPQEQYF. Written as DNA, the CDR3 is TGTGCCAGTAGTATAATGGCGGGAGGCCCCCAGGAGCAGTATTTT.

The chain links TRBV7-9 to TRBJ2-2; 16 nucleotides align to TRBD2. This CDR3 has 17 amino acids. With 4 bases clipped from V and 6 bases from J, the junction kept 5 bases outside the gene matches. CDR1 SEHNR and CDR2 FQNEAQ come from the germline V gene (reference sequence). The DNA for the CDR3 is TGTGCCAGCAGCTCGGGACTAGCGGGAGGGGCCGCCGGGGAGCTGTTTTTT. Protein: CASSSGLAGGAAGELFF.

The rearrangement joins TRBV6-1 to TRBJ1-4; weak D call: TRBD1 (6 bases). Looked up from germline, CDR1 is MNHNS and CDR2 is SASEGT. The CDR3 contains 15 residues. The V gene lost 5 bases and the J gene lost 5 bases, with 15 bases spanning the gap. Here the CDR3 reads CASSLTRGPNEKLFF. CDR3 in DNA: TGTGCCAGCAGTCTTACCAGGGGCCCCAATGAAAAACTGTTTTTT.

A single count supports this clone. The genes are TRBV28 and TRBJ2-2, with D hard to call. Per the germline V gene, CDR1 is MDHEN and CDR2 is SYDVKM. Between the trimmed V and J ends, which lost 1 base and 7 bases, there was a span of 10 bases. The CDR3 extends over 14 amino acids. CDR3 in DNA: TGTGCCAGCAGTTTATACCAGGTCGGCGGGGAGCTGTTTTTT. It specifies CASSLYQVGGELFF. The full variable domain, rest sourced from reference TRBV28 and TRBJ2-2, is DVKVTQSSRYLVKRTGEKVFLECVQDMDHENMFWYRQDPGLGLRLIYFSYDVKMKEKGDIPEGYSVSREKKERFSLILESASTNQTSMYLCASSLYQVGGELFFGEGSRLTVL.

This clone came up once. The CDR3 nucleotides read TGTGCCAGCAGTTTAGGGCGGGGCTACACCGGGGAGCTGTTTTTT. As protein: CASSLGRGYTGELFF. This chain uses TRBV27 with TRBJ2-2; maybe TRBD2 (6 bases). V shed 2 bases and J shed 3 bases, with 10 bases lying between them. The CDR3 runs 15 residues. Germline V lookup: CDR1 MNHEY, CDR2 SMNVEV (reference sequence).

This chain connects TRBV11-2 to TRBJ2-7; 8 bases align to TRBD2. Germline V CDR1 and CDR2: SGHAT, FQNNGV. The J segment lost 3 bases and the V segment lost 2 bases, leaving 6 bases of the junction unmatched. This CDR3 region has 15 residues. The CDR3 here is CASSLSAGEIYEQYF. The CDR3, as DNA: TGTGCCAGCAGCTTATCAGCGGGAGAGATCTACGAGCAGTACTTC.

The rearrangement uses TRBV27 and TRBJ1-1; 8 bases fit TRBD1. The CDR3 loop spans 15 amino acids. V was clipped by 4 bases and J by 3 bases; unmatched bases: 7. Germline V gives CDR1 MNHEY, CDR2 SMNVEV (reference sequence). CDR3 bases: TGTGCCAGCAGTTGGACAGGGTGGGTTGACACTGAAGCTTTCTTT. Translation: CASSWTGWVDTEAFF.

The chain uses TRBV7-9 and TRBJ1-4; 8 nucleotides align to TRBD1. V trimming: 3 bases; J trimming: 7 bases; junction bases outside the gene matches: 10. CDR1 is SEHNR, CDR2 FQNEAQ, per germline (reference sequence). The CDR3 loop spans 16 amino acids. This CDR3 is CASSLGPQGGSEKLFF. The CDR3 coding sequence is TGTGCCAGCAGCTTGGGCCCACAGGGGGGATCTGAAAAACTGTTTTTT.

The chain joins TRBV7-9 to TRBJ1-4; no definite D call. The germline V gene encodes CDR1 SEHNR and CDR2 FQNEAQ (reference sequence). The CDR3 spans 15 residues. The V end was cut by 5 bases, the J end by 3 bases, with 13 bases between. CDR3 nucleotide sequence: TGTGCCAGCAGCCCCTCGGAGTGGGCTAATGAAAAACTGTTTTTT. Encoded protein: CASSPSEWANEKLFF. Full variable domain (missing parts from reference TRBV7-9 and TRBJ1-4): DTGVSQNPRHKITKRGQNVTFRCDPISEHNRLYWYRQTLGQGPEFLTYFQNEAQLEKSRLLSDRFSAERPKGSFSTLEIQRTEQGDSAMYLCASSPSEWANEKLFFGSGTQLSVL.

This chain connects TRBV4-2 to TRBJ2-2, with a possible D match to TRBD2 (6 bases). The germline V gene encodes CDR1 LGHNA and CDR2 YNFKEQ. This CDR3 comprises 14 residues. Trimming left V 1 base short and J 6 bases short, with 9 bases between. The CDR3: CASSQAGVSGELFF. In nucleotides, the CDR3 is TGTGCCAGCAGCCAAGCGGGAGTATCCGGGGAGCTGTTTTTT.

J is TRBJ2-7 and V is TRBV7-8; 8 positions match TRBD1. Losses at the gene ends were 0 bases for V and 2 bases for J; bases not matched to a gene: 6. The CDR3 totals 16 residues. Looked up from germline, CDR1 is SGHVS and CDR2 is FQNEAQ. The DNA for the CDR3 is TGTGCCAGCAGCTTAGCTCAGGGGGCCGCCCCCTACGAGCAGTACTTC. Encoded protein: CASSLAQGAAPYEQYF.

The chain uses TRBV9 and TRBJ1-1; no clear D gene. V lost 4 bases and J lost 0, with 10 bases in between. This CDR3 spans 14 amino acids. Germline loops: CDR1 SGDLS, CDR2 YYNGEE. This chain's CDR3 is CASSLRGVNTEAFF. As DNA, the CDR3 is TGTGCCAGCAGCCTTCGTGGGGTGAACACTGAAGCTTTCTTT.